This TCR beta chain comes out of a study of T cell responses to AZD1222 COVID-19 vaccine. Concerning this clone itself: Antigen unknown.

General study points: Close to half of all spike-specific TCRs reportedly target regions of the variants that are unmutated.

This CDR3 is built from 14 residues. The germline V gene has CDR1 SGHRS and CDR2 YFSETQ. Deletions cut 2 bases from V and 6 bases from J, with 12 bases between. This table comes from immunoSEQ multiplex PCR, and its TCRdb copy is limited to in-frame clones, with some not included. The sample yields over 110,000 clones, under 90% seen once. The rearrangement links TRBV5-1 to TRBJ2-1, with D possibly being TRBD2 (6 bases). The receptor was isolated from an adult who received the AZD1222 COVID-19 vaccine. The sequencing here drew on peripheral blood, taken 28 days after the second AZD1222 dose. The CDR3 sequence: CASSLRLGSNEQFF. For the CDR3, the DNA is TGCGCCAGCAGCTTAAGACTAGGTAGCAATGAGCAGTTCTTC.